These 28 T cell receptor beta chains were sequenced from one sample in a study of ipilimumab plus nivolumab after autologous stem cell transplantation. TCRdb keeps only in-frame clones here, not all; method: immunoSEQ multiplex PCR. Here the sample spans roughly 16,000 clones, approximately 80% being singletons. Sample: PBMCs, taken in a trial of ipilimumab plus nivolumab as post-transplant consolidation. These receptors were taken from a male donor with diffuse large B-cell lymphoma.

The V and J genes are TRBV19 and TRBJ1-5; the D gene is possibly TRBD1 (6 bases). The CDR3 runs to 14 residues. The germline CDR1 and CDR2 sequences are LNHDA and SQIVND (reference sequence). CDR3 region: CATRGGWGNQPQHF. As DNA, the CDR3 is TGTGCTACTAGGGGGGGCTGGGGTAATCAGCCCCAGCATTTT.

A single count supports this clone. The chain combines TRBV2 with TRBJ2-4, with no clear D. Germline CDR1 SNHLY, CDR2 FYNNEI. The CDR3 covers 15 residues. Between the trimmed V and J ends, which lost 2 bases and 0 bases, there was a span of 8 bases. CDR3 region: CASSETFLAKNIQYF. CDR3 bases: TGTGCCAGCAGTGAAACCTTCTTAGCCAAAAACATTCAGTACTTC. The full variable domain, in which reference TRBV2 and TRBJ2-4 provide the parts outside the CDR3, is EPEVTQTPSHQVTQMGQEVILRCVPISNHLYFYWYRQILGQKVEFLVSFYNNEISEKSEIFDDQFSVERPDGSNFTLKIRSTKLEDSAMYFCASSETFLAKNIQYFGAGTRLSVL.

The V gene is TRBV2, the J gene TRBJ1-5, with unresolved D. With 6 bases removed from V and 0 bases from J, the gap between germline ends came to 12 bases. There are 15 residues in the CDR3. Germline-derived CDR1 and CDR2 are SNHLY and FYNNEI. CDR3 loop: CASRALVSSNQPQHF. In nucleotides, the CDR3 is TGTGCCAGCAGGGCTTTGGTCAGTAGCAATCAGCCCCAGCATTTT.

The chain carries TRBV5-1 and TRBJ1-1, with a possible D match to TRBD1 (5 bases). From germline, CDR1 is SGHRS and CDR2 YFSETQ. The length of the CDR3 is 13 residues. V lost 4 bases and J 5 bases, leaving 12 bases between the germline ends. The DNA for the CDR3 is TGCGCCAGCAGCCCCGAGGGGTGGACTGAAGCTTTCTTT. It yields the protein CASSPEGWTEAFF.

CDR3 amino acids: CASSYDRTITYEQYF. Written as DNA, the CDR3 is TGTGCCAGCAGTTACGACAGAACCATAACCTACGAGCAGTACTTC. The V and J genes are TRBV6-5 and TRBJ2-7; D perhaps matches TRBD1 (5 bases). The CDR3 has 15 amino acids. V was trimmed by 2 bases and J by 2 bases, leaving 13 bases between them. CDR1 is MNHEY and CDR2 is SVGAGI in the germline V gene.

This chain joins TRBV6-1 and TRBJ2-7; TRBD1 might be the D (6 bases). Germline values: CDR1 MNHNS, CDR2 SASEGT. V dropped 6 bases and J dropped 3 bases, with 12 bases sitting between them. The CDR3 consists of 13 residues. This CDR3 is CASSRDISYEQYF. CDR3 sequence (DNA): TGTGCCAGCAGCCGGGACATTAGCTACGAGCAGTACTTC.

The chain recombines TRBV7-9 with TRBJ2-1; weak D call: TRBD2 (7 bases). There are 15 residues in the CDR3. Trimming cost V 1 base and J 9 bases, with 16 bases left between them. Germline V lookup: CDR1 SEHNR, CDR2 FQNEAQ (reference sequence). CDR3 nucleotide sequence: TGTGCCAGCAGCTTAGGTCTTGGGGGGGCCGGTGAGCAGTTCTTC. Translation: CASSLGLGGAGEQFF.

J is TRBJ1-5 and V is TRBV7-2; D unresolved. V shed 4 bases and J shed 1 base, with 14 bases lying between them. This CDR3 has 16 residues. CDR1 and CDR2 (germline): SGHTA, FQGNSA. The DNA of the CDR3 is TGTGCCAGCAGCTATGGACCTGACCTAAGCAATCAGCCCCAGCATTTT. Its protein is CASSYGPDLSNQPQHF.

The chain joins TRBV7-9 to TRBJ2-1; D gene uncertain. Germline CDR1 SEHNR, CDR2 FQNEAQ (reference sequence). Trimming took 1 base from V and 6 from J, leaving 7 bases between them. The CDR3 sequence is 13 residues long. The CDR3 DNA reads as TGTGCCAGCAGCTTAGGCGGAGTCAATGAGCAGTTCTTC. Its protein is CASSLGGVNEQFF.

The CDR3: CSARESNEQFF. As DNA, the CDR3 is TGCAGTGCTAGAGAATCCAATGAGCAGTTCTTC. The chain is built from TRBV20-1 and TRBJ2-1; D gene ambiguous. CDR3 size: 11 residues. The V end lost 0 bases, the J end lost 6 bases, and 3 bases lay between the germline ends. CDR1 and CDR2 (germline): DFQATT, SNEGSKA (reference sequence).

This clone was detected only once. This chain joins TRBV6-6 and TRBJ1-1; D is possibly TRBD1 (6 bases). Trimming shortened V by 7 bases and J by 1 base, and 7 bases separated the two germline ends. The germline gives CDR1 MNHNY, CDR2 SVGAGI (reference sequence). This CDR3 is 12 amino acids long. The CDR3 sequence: CASKTGNTEAFF. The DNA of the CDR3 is TGTGCCAGCAAGACAGGGAACACTGAAGCTTTCTTT.

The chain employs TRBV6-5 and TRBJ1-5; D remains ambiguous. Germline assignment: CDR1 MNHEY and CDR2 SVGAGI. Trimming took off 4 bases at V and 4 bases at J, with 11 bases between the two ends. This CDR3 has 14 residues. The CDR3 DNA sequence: TGTGCCAGCAGTTCCCGGGGAGGAAATCAGCCCCAGCATTTT. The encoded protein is CASSSRGGNQPQHF.

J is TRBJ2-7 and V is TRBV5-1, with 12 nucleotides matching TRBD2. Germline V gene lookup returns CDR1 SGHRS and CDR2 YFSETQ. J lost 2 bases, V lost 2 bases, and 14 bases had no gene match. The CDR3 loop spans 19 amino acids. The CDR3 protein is CASSFPGTSGLGATYEQYF. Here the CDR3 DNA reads TGCGCCAGCAGCTTCCCCGGGACTAGCGGGTTAGGGGCGACCTACGAGCAGTACTTC.

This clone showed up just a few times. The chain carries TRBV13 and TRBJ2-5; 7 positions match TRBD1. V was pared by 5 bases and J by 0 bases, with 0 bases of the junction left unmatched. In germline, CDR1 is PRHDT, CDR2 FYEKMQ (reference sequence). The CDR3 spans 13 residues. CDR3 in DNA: TGTGCCAGCAGCACAGGGGACCAAGAGACCCAGTACTTC. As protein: CASSTGDQETQYF.

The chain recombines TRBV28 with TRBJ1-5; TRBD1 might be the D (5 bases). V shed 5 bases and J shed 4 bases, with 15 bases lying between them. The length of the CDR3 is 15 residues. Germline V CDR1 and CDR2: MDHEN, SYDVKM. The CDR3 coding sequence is TGTGCCAGCAGTCCGGGGGACCGAAGAAATCAGCCCCAGCATTTT. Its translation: CASSPGDRRNQPQHF.

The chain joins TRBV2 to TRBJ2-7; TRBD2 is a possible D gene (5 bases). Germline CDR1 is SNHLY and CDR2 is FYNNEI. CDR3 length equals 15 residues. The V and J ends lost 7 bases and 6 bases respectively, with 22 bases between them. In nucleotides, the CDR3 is TGTGCCAGCACCAAAACCGGAAGCTCGGCGGGCGAGCAGTACTTC. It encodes CASTKTGSSAGEQYF. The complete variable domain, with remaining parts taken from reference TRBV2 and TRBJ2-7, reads EPEVTQTPSHQVTQMGQEVILRCVPISNHLYFYWYRQILGQKVEFLVSFYNNEISEKSEIFDDQFSVERPDGSNFTLKIRSTKLEDSAMYFCASTKTGSSAGEQYFGPGTRLTVT.

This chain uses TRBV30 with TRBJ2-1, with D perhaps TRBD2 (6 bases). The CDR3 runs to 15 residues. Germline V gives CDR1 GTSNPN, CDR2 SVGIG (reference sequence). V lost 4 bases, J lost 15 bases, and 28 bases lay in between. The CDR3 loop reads CAWIRVGPGGTIWFF. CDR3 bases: TGTGCCTGGATTCGGGTGGGCCCCGGGGGTACTATTTGGTTCTTC.

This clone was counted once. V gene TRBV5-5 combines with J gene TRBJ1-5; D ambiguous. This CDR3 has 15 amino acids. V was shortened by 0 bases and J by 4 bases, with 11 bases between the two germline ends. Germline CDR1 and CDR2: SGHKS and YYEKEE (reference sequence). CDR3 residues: CASSLGRVENQPQHF. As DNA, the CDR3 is TGTGCCAGCAGCTTGGGTAGGGTGGAGAATCAGCCCCAGCATTTT.

CDR3 sequence (DNA): TGTGCCAGCAGCGTAGCGGCGGAAAGGCCCGGGGAGCTGTTTTTT. Protein sequence: CASSVAAERPGELFF. The chain combines TRBV9 with TRBJ2-2, with D hard to call. Germline-derived CDR1 and CDR2 are SGDLS and YYNGEE. The CDR3 is made up of 15 amino acids. The germline V and J ends were trimmed by 0 bases and 6 bases, with 12 bases remaining between them. The full variable domain, completed using reference TRBV9 and TRBJ2-2, is DSGVTQTPKHLITATGQRVTLRCSPRSGDLSVYWYQQSLDQGLQFLIQYYNGEERAKGNILERFSAQQFPDLHSELNLSSLELGDSALYFCASSVAAERPGELFFGEGSRLTVL.

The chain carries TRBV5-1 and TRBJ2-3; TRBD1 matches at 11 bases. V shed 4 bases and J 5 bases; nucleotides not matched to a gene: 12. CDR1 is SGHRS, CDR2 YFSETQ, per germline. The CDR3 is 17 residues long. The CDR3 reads CASSPPRTGGNIDTQYF. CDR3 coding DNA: TGCGCCAGCAGCCCCCCTAGGACAGGGGGCAACATAGATACGCAGTATTTT. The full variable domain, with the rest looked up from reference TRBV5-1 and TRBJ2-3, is KAGVTQTPRYLIKTRGQQVTLSCSPISGHRSVSWYQQTPGQGLQFLFEYFSETQRNKGNFPGRFSGRQFSNSRSEMNVSTLELGDSALYLCASSPPRTGGNIDTQYFGPGTRLTVL.

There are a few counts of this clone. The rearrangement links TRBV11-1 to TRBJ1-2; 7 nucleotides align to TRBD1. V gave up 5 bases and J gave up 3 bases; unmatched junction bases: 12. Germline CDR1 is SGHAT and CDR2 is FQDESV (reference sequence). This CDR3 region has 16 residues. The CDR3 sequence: CASSVDRAGMDYGYTF. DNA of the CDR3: TGTGCCAGCAGCGTAGACAGGGCGGGGATGGACTATGGCTACACCTTC.

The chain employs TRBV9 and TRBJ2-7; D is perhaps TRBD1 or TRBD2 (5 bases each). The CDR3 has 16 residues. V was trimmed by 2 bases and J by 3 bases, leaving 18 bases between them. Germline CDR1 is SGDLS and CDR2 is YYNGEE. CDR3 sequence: CASSVLGDPRGYEQYF. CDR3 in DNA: TGTGCCAGCAGCGTCCTTGGGGACCCAAGGGGCTACGAGCAGTACTTC.

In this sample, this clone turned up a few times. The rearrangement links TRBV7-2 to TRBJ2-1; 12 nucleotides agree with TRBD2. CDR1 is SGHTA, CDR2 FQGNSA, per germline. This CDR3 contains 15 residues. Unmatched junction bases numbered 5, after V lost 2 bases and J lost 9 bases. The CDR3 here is CASSLTSGGFVEQFF. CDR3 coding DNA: TGTGCCAGCAGCTTAACTAGCGGGGGGTTTGTTGAGCAGTTCTTC.

CDR3 amino acids: CASSLEGQFLEQYF. CDR3 in DNA: TGTGCCAGCAGCTTAGAAGGACAGTTTTTGGAGCAGTACTTC. V and J are TRBV7-8 and TRBJ2-7; D perhaps matches TRBD1 (6 bases). The V end lost 1 base, the J end lost 7 bases, and 14 bases lay between the germline ends. Germline loops: CDR1 SGHVS, CDR2 FQNEAQ. CDR3 length: 14 amino acids.

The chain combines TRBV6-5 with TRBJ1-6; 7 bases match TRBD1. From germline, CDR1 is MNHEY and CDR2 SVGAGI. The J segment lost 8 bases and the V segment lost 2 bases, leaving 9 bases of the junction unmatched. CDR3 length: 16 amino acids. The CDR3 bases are TGTGCCAGCAGTTACGTCGACAGGGTGGGCTATTCACCCCTCCACTTT. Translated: CASSYVDRVGYSPLHF.

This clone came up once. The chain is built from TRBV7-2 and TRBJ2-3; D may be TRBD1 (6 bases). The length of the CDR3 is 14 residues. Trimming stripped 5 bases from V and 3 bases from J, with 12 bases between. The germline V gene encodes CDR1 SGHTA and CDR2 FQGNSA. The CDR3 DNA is TGTGCCAGCAGCCTTAGGGGGACGACAGATACGCAGTATTTT. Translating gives CASSLRGTTDTQYF.

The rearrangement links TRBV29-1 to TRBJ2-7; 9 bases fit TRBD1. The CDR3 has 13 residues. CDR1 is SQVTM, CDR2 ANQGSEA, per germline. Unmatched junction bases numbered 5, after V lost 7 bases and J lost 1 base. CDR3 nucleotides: TGCAGCGCGACGGGACAGGGTTCCTACGAGCAGTACTTC. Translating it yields CSATGQGSYEQYF.

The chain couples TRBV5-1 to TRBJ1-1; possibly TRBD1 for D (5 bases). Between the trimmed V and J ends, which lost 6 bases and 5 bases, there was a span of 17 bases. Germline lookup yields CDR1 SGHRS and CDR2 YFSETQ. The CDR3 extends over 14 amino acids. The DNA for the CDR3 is TGCGCCAGCAATCCTCAGGGTGGGGGGACTGAAGCTTTCTTT. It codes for CASNPQGGGTEAFF.